Listed here are 10 T cell receptor beta chains from one sample, sequenced in a study of T cell responses to AZD1222 COVID-19 vaccine. Clones were read by immunoSEQ multiplex PCR, and TCRdb kept only the in-frame ones, dropping some. The table includes 100,000 to 120,000 clones, 70% to 90% detected once. The sample in question was peripheral blood, obtained 28 days after the second AZD1222 dose. These receptors were collected from an adult who received the AZD1222 COVID-19 vaccine.

This chain uses TRBV28 with TRBJ1-2; tentative D call: TRBD1 (6 bases). This CDR3 has 14 residues. From germline, CDR1 is MDHEN and CDR2 SYDVKM. Trimming removed 6 bases from V and 3 bases from J, with 14 bases in between. The CDR3 DNA follows: TGTGCCAGCAGGAACCCGGACAGATACTATGGCTACACCTTC. As protein: CASRNPDRYYGYTF.

The CDR3 reads CASSQPNSYQETQYF. DNA of the CDR3: TGTGCCAGCAGCCAACCCAATTCGTACCAAGAGACCCAGTACTTC. This chain joins TRBV14 and TRBJ2-5; D not certain. Germline lookup yields CDR1 SGHDN and CDR2 FVKESK. The CDR3 runs to 15 residues. V dropped 2 bases and J dropped 0 bases, with 10 bases sitting between them. The variable domain in full, completed from reference TRBV14 and TRBJ2-5, reads EAGVTQFPSHSVIEKGQTVTLRCDPISGHDNLYWYRRVMGKEIKFLLHFVKESKQDESGMPNNRFLAERTGGTYSTLKVQPAELEDSGVYFCASSQPNSYQETQYFGPGTRLLVL.

The rearrangement uses TRBV10-3 and TRBJ2-5, with D unclear. CDR3 length: 13 residues. Trimming left V 7 bases short and J 2 bases short, with 11 bases between. Germline assignment: CDR1 ENHRY and CDR2 SYGVKD. The CDR3 region has the DNA TGTGCCATCATGCAAACGCTTCAAGAGACCCAGTACTTC. It is translated as CAIMQTLQETQYF.

The V call is TRBV5-1, the J call TRBJ2-3; possibly TRBD2 for D (5 bases). The germline V gene encodes CDR1 SGHRS and CDR2 YFSETQ. The CDR3 has 14 residues. V gave up 1 base and J gave up 1 base, with 7 bases separating them. The CDR3 sequence is CASSLMEGTDTQYF. The CDR3 DNA follows: TGCGCCAGCAGCTTGATGGAGGGCACAGATACGCAGTATTTT.

The rearrangement uses TRBV28 and TRBJ1-5, with a possible D match to TRBD1 (6 bases). Germline loops: CDR1 MDHEN, CDR2 SYDVKM. V was clipped by 5 bases and J by 1 base, with 15 bases between them. This CDR3 has 16 residues. The CDR3 DNA is TGTGCCAGCAGTCACCAGGGGAAGTCGAGCAATCAGCCCCAGCATTTT. It yields the protein CASSHQGKSSNQPQHF.

The table lists this clone with many counts. The CDR3 loop is CAISPESTDTQYF. The CDR3 nucleotides are TGTGCCATCTCCCCGGAGTCCACAGATACGCAGTATTTT. The rearrangement uses TRBV10-3 and TRBJ2-3; D gene unclear. The CDR3 is made up of 13 amino acids. Germline CDR1 reads ENHRY; CDR2 reads SYGVKD. V gave up 8 bases and J gave up 2 bases, with 11 bases separating them.

The gene calls are TRBV11-3 and TRBJ1-4; D gene uncertain. This CDR3 contains 16 residues. Germline V gene lookup returns CDR1 SGHNT and CDR2 YENEEA. Trimming shortened V by 5 bases and J by 0 bases, and 13 bases separated the two germline ends. The CDR3, as DNA: TGTGCCAGCAGCACATACCGGGAAACAACTAATGAAAAACTGTTTTTT. It yields the protein CASSTYRETTNEKLFF.

This clone was detected only a few times. The chain is built from TRBV23-1 and TRBJ2-5; 7 bases are a match to TRBD1. TRBV23-1 counts as an open reading frame of uncertain function. The CDR3 extends over 15 amino acids. Trimming removed 6 bases from V and 1 base from J; junction bases left unmatched: 8. The CDR3, as DNA: TGCGCCAGCAGCCCGGACAGGTCACTCCAAGAGACCCAGTACTTC. Translation gives CASSPDRSLQETQYF.

A remark on this clone: The junction departs from the called germline gene at one end, perhaps through a read error. The rearrangement joins TRBV9 to TRBJ1-1, with 9 bases fitting TRBD1. Germline loops: CDR1 SGDLS, CDR2 YYNGEE. CDR3 size: 15 residues. In nucleotides, the CDR3 is TGTGCCAGCAGCCGGGACAGGGTCCTTGACACAGGGTCCCGCTTT. This codes for CASSRDRVLDTGSRF.

The rearrangement links TRBV28 to TRBJ2-7, with TRBD2 matching over 9 bases. Trimming removed 6 bases from V and 2 bases from J; junction bases left unmatched: 8. Germline V gene data show CDR1 as MDHEN and CDR2 as SYDVKM. The CDR3 has 15 amino acids. The CDR3 region has the DNA TGTGCCAGCAGAAGGGCGCGGGAGGGACCCTACGAGCAGTACTTC. Amino acid sequence: CASRRAREGPYEQYF.